The present TCR beta chain was sequenced within a study of T cells after posttransplantation cyclophosphamide. Profiling relied on immunoSEQ multiplex PCR, and the TCRdb table lists in-frame clones only, not all of them. The sample includes some 14,000 clones, none of them occurring once. The V gene's germline CDR1 is SGHVS and CDR2 FNYEAQ. The CDR3 loop spans 13 amino acids. This clone was detected only a few times. A marrow graft followed busulfan-fludarabine conditioning, with cyclophosphamide on days +3 and +4. V and J are TRBV7-6 and TRBJ2-5; possibly TRBD2 for D (7 bases). The J call is doubtful: the DNA matches TRBJ2-7 better. The TCR sequence derives from a female patient between 40 and 55 years old who received an allogeneic stem cell transplant from a related donor, was CMV-positive, and had no GVHD. Some T cells here may be from the graft donor. The specimen comprised PBMCs, sampled 1162 days after allogeneic stem cell transplant with posttransplant cyclophosphamide. CDR3 sequence reads: CASRGRGHNEQYF. The CDR3, as DNA: TGTGCCAGCAGAGGGCGGGGGCACAACGAGCAGTACTTC.